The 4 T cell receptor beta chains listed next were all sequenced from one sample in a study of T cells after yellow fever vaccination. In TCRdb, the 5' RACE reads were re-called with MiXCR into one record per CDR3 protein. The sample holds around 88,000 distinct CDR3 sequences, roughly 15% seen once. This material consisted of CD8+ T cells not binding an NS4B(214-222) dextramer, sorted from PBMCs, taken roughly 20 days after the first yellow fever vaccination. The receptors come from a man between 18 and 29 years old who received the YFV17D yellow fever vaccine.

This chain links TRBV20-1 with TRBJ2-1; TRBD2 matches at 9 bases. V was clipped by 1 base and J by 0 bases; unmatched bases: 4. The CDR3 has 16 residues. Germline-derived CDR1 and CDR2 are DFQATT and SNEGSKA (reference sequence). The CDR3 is CSARVLGLASYNEQFF. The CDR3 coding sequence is TGCAGTGCTAGAGTTCTGGGACTAGCCTCCTACAATGAGCAGTTCTTC.

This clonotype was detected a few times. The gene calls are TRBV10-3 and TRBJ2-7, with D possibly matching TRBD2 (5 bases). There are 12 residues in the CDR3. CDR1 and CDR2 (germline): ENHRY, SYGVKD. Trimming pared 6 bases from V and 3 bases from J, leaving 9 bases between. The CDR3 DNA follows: TGTGCCATCAGCGCCGGGAACTACGAGCAGTACGTC. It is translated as CAISAGNYEQYV.

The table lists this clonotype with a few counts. In DNA form, the CDR3 reads TGCGCCAGCGCCTCCAGCGGGTGGGCTTTGGAAGGGGAGCTGTTTTTT. Translation: CASASSGWALEGELFF. This chain links TRBV5-1 with TRBJ2-2; D may be TRBD2 (6 bases). The germline V gene encodes CDR1 SGHRS and CDR2 YFSETQ. Trimming removed 7 bases from V and 8 bases from J, with 24 bases in between. The CDR3 is 16 residues long.

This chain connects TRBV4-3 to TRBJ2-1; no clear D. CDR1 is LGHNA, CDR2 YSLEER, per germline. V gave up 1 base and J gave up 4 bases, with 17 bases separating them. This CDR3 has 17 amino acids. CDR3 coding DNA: TGCGCCAGCAGCCAAGGAGACGTGTCAGTTTTATACAATGAGCAGTTCTTC. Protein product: CASSQGDVSVLYNEQFF.